The clone carrying this T cell receptor beta chain was seen at least ten times. The entry originates in a study of Graves' ophthalmopathy and Graves' hyperthyroidism. Germline CDR1 and CDR2: KGHSH and LQKENI. V was cut by 3 bases and J by 5 bases, with 4 bases left in between. The CDR3 loop spans 11 amino acids. RNA served as the template for amplifying TCR beta CDR3 regions. First-round RT-PCR employed HTBI primers, with a second-round multiplex PCR after it. Via MiXCR, TCRdb re-called the multiplex PCR reads, giving one row per CDR3 protein. The table has under 250,000 distinct CDR3 sequences, 29% seen once.

This receptor was obtained from a man aged 45-65 years with Graves' ophthalmopathy. Sequencing was performed on peripheral blood. J is TRBJ2-5 and V is TRBV18; D gene uncertain. The CDR3: CASSPAETQYF. The CDR3 DNA is TGTGCCAGCTCACCCGCGGAGACCCAGTACTTC.